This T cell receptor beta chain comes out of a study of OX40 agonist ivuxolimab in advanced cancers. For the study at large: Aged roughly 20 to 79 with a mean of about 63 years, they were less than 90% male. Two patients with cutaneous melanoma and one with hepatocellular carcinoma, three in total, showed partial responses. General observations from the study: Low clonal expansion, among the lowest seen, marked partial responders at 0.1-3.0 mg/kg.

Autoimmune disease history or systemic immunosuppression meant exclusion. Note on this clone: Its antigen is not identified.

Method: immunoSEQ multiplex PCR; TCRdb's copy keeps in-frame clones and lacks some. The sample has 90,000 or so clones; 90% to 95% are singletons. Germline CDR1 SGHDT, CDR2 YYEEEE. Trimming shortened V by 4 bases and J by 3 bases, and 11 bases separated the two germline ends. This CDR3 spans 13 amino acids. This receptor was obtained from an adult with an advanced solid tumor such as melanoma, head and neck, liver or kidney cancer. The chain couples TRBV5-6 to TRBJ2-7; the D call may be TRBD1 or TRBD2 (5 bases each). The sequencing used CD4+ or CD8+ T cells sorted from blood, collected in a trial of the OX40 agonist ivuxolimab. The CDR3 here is CASSPGTFYEQYF. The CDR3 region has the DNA TGTGCCAGCAGCCCCGGGACCTTCTACGAGCAGTACTTC. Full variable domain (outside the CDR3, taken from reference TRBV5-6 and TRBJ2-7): DAGVTQSPTHLIKTRGQQVTLRCSPKSGHDTVSWYQQALGQGPQFIFQYYEEEERQRGNFPDRFSGHQFPNYSSELNVNALLLGDSALYLCASSPGTFYEQYFGPGTRLTVT.